The rows below give T cell receptor beta chains drawn from one sample of a study of Ad26.COV2.S vaccination and SARS-CoV-2 variants. Repertoires were generated with immunoSEQ multiplex PCR, while TCRdb's copy carries only in-frame clones and drops some. Among some 290,000 clones listed, approximately 80% were seen once. The sequenced sample was peripheral blood, obtained in a trial of Ad26.COV2.S vaccine versus placebo. These receptors were obtained from a person between 18 and 60 years old who received the Ad26.COV2.S COVID-19 vaccine or a placebo. Both conserved end residues are part of each CDR3. The order of the fields is V gene, clone size, J gene, D gene, CDR3 DNA, CDR3 protein. The D gene is left open where the match is weak. Clone sizes are given selectively: once, few, many, or a class where the clone is expanded.

v_call: TRBV5-1; clone_size: once; j_call: TRBJ2-7; d_call: NA; cdr3_nt: TGCGCCAGCAGCTTGGGGCAGGTTCTGGATGAGCAGTACTTC; cdr3_aa: CASSLGQVLDEQYF
v_call: TRBV2; clone_size: NA; j_call: TRBJ1-5; d_call: NA; cdr3_nt: TGTGCCAGCATGGGGCTTGACAGGTCGGCTTTTTTT; cdr3_aa: CASMGLDRSAFF
v_call: TRBV15; clone_size: NA; j_call: TRBJ2-2; d_call: NA; cdr3_nt: TGTGCCACCAGCAGAGACCCGAGGACTGGATCAGGTGCCCGGTACACCGGGGAGCTGTTTTTT; cdr3_aa: CATSRDPRTGSGARYTGELFF
v_call: TRBV12-1; clone_size: NA; j_call: TRBJ2-1; d_call: NA; cdr3_nt: TGTGCCAGCAGCTTTTGTGGGGGGGGCCACAATGAGCAGTTCTTC; cdr3_aa: CASSFCGGGHNEQFF
v_call: TRBV6-5; clone_size: NA; j_call: TRBJ1-1; d_call: NA; cdr3_nt: TGTGCCAGCAGTTACTCCGGGACTCCTACAAAGGCTTTCTTT; cdr3_aa: CASSYSGTPTKAFF
v_call: TRBV4-1; clone_size: NA; j_call: TRBJ1-2; d_call: NA; cdr3_nt: TGCGCCAGCAGCCAAGATCTACAGGGCCATAACTATGGCTACACCTTC; cdr3_aa: CASSQDLQGHNYGYTF
v_call: TRBV3-1/TRBV3-2; clone_size: NA; j_call: TRBJ2-1; d_call: NA; cdr3_nt: TGTGCCAGCAGCCATTCTGGGGCGGTCAATGAGCAGTTCTTC; cdr3_aa: CASSHSGAVNEQFF
v_call: TRBV25-1; clone_size: NA; j_call: TRBJ2-5; d_call: NA; cdr3_nt: TGTGCCAGCAGTGACCCGGGACAACAAGAGACCCAGTACTTC; cdr3_aa: CASSDPGQQETQYF
v_call: TRBV6-6; clone_size: NA; j_call: TRBJ1-1; d_call: TRBD1; cdr3_nt: TGTGCCAGCATGCTGGGGACAGGTGAAGCTTTCTTT; cdr3_aa: CASMLGTGEAFF
v_call: TRBV9; clone_size: NA; j_call: TRBJ2-5; d_call: TRBD2; cdr3_nt: TGTGCCAGCAGCGTAGCCGAAAGGGTAGCGGGGGCTGAGACCCAGTACTTC; cdr3_aa: CASSVAERVAGAETQYF
v_call: TRBV5-1; clone_size: NA; j_call: TRBJ1-1; d_call: NA; cdr3_nt: TGCGCCAGCACCCTGGGGGGGAAGGACACTGAAGCTTTCTTT; cdr3_aa: CASTLGGKDTEAFF
v_call: TRBV6-5; clone_size: NA; j_call: TRBJ2-3; d_call: NA; cdr3_nt: TGTGCCAGCAGTTACCACAGCAGCACAGATACGCAGTATTTT; cdr3_aa: CASSYHSSTDTQYF
v_call: TRBV7-2; clone_size: few; j_call: TRBJ2-7; d_call: NA; cdr3_nt: TGTGCCAGCGGATCCCCCCGGGGGGCGGGGCCATCCTACGAGCAGTACTTC; cdr3_aa: CASGSPRGAGPSYEQYF
v_call: TRBV27; clone_size: NA; j_call: TRBJ1-2; d_call: NA; cdr3_nt: TGTGCCAGCAGTTCGCACGGGGCAGTTAACTATGGCTACACCTTC; cdr3_aa: CASSSHGAVNYGYTF
v_call: TRBV5-5; clone_size: NA; j_call: TRBJ2-5; d_call: TRBD2; cdr3_nt: TGTGCCAGCAGCTTCGGCCTAGCGGGTTCAGAGACCCAGTACTTC; cdr3_aa: CASSFGLAGSETQYF
v_call: TRBV2; clone_size: NA; j_call: TRBJ2-2; d_call: NA; cdr3_nt: TGTGCCAGCAGAGGGGAGCTACACACCGGGGAGCTGTTTTTT; cdr3_aa: CASRGELHTGELFF
v_call: TRBV10-1; clone_size: NA; j_call: TRBJ2-5; d_call: TRBD1; cdr3_nt: TGCGCCAGCAGTCGGACAGGGGATAAGACCCAGTACTTC; cdr3_aa: CASSRTGDKTQYF
v_call: TRBV7-2; clone_size: NA; j_call: TRBJ2-2; d_call: NA; cdr3_nt: TGTGCCAGCAGCGGGGGGGCTACCGGGGAGCTGTTTTTT; cdr3_aa: CASSGGATGELFF
v_call: TRBV7-2; clone_size: NA; j_call: TRBJ1-1; d_call: NA; cdr3_nt: TGTGCCAGCAGCTTAGTGGAAGGTACTGAAGCTTTCTTT; cdr3_aa: CASSLVEGTEAFF
v_call: TRBV2; clone_size: once; j_call: TRBJ1-5; d_call: NA; cdr3_nt: TGTGCCAGCAGAGCAGACGGGAATCAGCCCCAGCATTTT; cdr3_aa: CASRADGNQPQHF
v_call: TRBV5-4; clone_size: once; j_call: TRBJ1-2; d_call: NA; cdr3_nt: TGTGCCAGCAGCTTGGCTGCAGGGGTTAACTATGGCTACACCTTC; cdr3_aa: CASSLAAGVNYGYTF
v_call: TRBV10-3; clone_size: few; j_call: TRBJ1-3; d_call: TRBD1; cdr3_nt: TGTGCCATCACTGGGACAGGGGGGATCCGAGGAGACACCATATATTTT; cdr3_aa: CAITGTGGIRGDTIYF
v_call: TRBV12-3/TRBV12-4; clone_size: NA; j_call: TRBJ1-1; d_call: NA; cdr3_nt: TGTGCCAGCAGACAGGGTCTGAACACTGAAGCTTTCTTT; cdr3_aa: CASRQGLNTEAFF
v_call: TRBV10-2; clone_size: NA; j_call: TRBJ1-5; d_call: NA; cdr3_nt: TGCGCCAGCAGTGAGAAAGGGGGGGGTCAGCCCCAGCATTTT; cdr3_aa: CASSEKGGGQPQHF
v_call: TRBV7-9; clone_size: once; j_call: TRBJ2-5; d_call: NA; cdr3_nt: TGTGCCAGCAGCTCCCGACGCGGAGTAGAAGAGACCCAGTACTTC; cdr3_aa: CASSSRRGVEETQYF
v_call: TRBV6-4; clone_size: once; j_call: TRBJ2-1; d_call: TRBD2; cdr3_nt: TGTGCCAGCAGTGCGACTAGCGGGGGGGCTAATGAGCAGTTCTTC; cdr3_aa: CASSATSGGANEQFF
v_call: TRBV5-1; clone_size: NA; j_call: TRBJ2-5; d_call: NA; cdr3_nt: TGCGCCAGCAGCTTGTATCCAGGGGACCAAGAGACCCAGTACTTC; cdr3_aa: CASSLYPGDQETQYF
v_call: TRBV29-1; clone_size: few; j_call: TRBJ2-1; d_call: NA; cdr3_nt: TGCAGCGGGTTTAACAATGAGCAGTTCTTC; cdr3_aa: CSGFNNEQFF
v_call: TRBV3-1/TRBV3-2; clone_size: NA; j_call: TRBJ1-1; d_call: NA; cdr3_nt: TGTGCCAGCAGCCAAGACGTTAACAGCTTGAACACTGAAGCTTTCTTT; cdr3_aa: CASSQDVNSLNTEAFF
v_call: TRBV28; clone_size: NA; j_call: TRBJ2-5; d_call: NA; cdr3_nt: TGTGCCAGCAGTTCCGGGACACAAGAGACCCAGTACTTC; cdr3_aa: CASSSGTQETQYF
v_call: TRBV3-1/TRBV3-2; clone_size: NA; j_call: TRBJ2-7; d_call: TRBD1; cdr3_nt: TGTGCCAGCTCCATAACAGGGGGAAACTCCTACGAGCAGTACTTC; cdr3_aa: CASSITGGNSYEQYF
v_call: TRBV5-1; clone_size: NA; j_call: TRBJ2-2; d_call: NA; cdr3_nt: TGCGCCAGCAGCTTTAGTGGCGGGACCACCGGGGAGCTGTTTTTT; cdr3_aa: CASSFSGGTTGELFF
v_call: TRBV29-1; clone_size: few; j_call: TRBJ1-1; d_call: NA; cdr3_nt: TGCAGCTTCGGTCGAGGGCAGGAAGCTTTCTTT; cdr3_aa: CSFGRGQEAFF
v_call: TRBV7-3; clone_size: few; j_call: TRBJ2-1; d_call: NA; cdr3_nt: TGTGCCAGCAGCTTAAACGCATACAATGAGCAGTTCTTC; cdr3_aa: CASSLNAYNEQFF
v_call: TRBV18; clone_size: NA; j_call: TRBJ2-2; d_call: NA; cdr3_nt: TGTGCCAGCTCAACCCCCGTGGAGCTGTTTTTT; cdr3_aa: CASSTPVELFF
v_call: TRBV3-1/TRBV3-2; clone_size: few; j_call: TRBJ1-1; d_call: NA; cdr3_nt: TGTGCCAGCAGGGCGGGGACCGGACAAGCTTTCTTT; cdr3_aa: CASRAGTGQAFF
v_call: TRBV3-1/TRBV3-2; clone_size: NA; j_call: TRBJ1-1; d_call: NA; cdr3_nt: TGTGCCAGCAGCCAAGAGACAGAGAACACTGAAGCTTTCTTT; cdr3_aa: CASSQETENTEAFF
v_call: TRBV11-2; clone_size: NA; j_call: TRBJ2-7; d_call: NA; cdr3_nt: TGTGCCAGCAGCTTCTTTAATCAAACAGCTCGTAGCTACGAGCAGTACTTC; cdr3_aa: CASSFFNQTARSYEQYF
v_call: TRBV19; clone_size: NA; j_call: TRBJ2-1; d_call: NA; cdr3_nt: TGTGCCAGTAGTATTGTTTTTTGGACTAACTCCTACAATGAGCAGTTCTTC; cdr3_aa: CASSIVFWTNSYNEQFF
v_call: TRBV2; clone_size: NA; j_call: TRBJ2-2; d_call: TRBD2; cdr3_nt: TGTGCCAGCAGTGCTAGGCTAGCGGTGGGGGAGCTGTTTTTT; cdr3_aa: CASSARLAVGELFF
v_call: TRBV3-1/TRBV3-2; clone_size: NA; j_call: TRBJ1-3; d_call: NA; cdr3_nt: TGTGCCAGCAGCCAGCCACTTGGACCTCTTGGGGACACCATATATTTT; cdr3_aa: CASSQPLGPLGDTIYF
v_call: TRBV9; clone_size: NA; j_call: TRBJ2-3; d_call: TRBD2; cdr3_nt: TGTGCCAGCAGCCCACCCCTCGGCGGGGGTCAGACAGATACGCAGTATTTT; cdr3_aa: CASSPPLGGGQTDTQYF
v_call: TRBV4-1; clone_size: NA; j_call: TRBJ1-6; d_call: TRBD1; cdr3_nt: TGCGCCAGCAGCCTCGGACAGGGGGTTTATTCACCCCTCCACTTT; cdr3_aa: CASSLGQGVYSPLHF
v_call: TRBV19; clone_size: NA; j_call: TRBJ2-2; d_call: NA; cdr3_nt: TGTGCCAGTGGTATGGGGTCCGGGGAGCTGTTTTTT; cdr3_aa: CASGMGSGELFF
v_call: TRBV28; clone_size: once; j_call: TRBJ1-1; d_call: TRBD1; cdr3_nt: TGTGCCAGCAACCTACAGGGGCGCACTGAAGCTTTCTTT; cdr3_aa: CASNLQGRTEAFF
v_call: TRBV11-2; clone_size: NA; j_call: TRBJ2-7; d_call: TRBD1; cdr3_nt: TGTGCCAGCAGCCATCCGGGACAGGGCCGATTAAGCTCCTACGAGCAGTACTTC; cdr3_aa: CASSHPGQGRLSSYEQYF